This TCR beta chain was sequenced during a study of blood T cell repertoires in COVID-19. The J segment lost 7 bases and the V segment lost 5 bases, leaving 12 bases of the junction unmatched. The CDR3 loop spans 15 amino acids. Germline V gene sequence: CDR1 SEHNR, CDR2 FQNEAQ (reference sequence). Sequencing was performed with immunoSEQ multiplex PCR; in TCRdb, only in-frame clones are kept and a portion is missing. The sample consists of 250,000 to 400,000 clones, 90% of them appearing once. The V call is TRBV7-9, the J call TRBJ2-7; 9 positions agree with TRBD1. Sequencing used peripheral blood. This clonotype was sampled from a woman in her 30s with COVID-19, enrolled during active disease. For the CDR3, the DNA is TGTGCCAGCAGCCTCGGCGGGGACAGGGTCGAGGAGCAGTACTTC. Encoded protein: CASSLGGDRVEEQYF.